These 2 T cell receptor beta chains were all obtained from the same sample, sequenced in a study of early T cells in non-severe SARS-CoV-2 infection. One entry per CDR3 protein, called by TCRdb with MiXCR from the 5' RACE reads. The data show 54,000 or so distinct CDR3 sequences, around 13% seen once. Source material: whole blood. The receptors come from an adult who was a healthcare worker with PCR-confirmed SARS-CoV-2 infection or an uninfected control (not recorded which).

This clonotype was seen at least ten times. The chain links TRBV3-1 to TRBJ2-2; D gene ambiguous. V gave up 2 bases and J gave up 1 base, with 8 bases separating them. CDR1 is LGHDT and CDR2 is YNNKEL in the germline V gene (reference sequence). The CDR3 length is 15 residues. The CDR3 spells CASSQTEENTGELFF. CDR3 sequence (DNA): TGTGCCAGCAGCCAAACGGAAGAGAACACCGGGGAGCTGTTTTTT.

A few counts support this clonotype. The chain uses TRBV2 and TRBJ2-3; D perhaps matches TRBD2 (6 bases). In germline, CDR1 is SNHLY, CDR2 FYNNEI. V lost 4 bases and J lost 2, with 10 bases in between. This CDR3 has 14 amino acids. The CDR3 nucleotides read TGTGCCAGCAGTGGGGCTAGCGACACAGATACGCAGTATTTT. This encodes CASSGASDTDTQYF.